A single sample gave rise to the 6 T cell receptor beta chains below, sequenced in a study of T cell responses to AZD1222 COVID-19 vaccine. Profiled with immunoSEQ multiplex PCR; TCRdb holds only in-frame clones, not every one. The data show under 200,000 clones, with 90% to 95% seen just once and roughly 9.2% held by the top ten. The starting material was peripheral blood, obtained on day 0 of AZD1222 vaccination. The source of these receptors is an adult in good health.

The chain recombines TRBV5-4 with TRBJ2-5; TRBD1 aligns across 9 bases. V shed 0 bases, J shed 4 bases, and the junction held 7 bases outside the gene matches. Germline CDR1 is SGHNT and CDR2 is YYREEE (reference sequence). The CDR3 totals 16 residues. The CDR3 is CASSLAPTGGGETQYF. The CDR3 nucleotides read TGTGCCAGCAGCTTGGCCCCGACAGGGGGGGGAGAGACCCAGTACTTC.

The chain has TRBV11-2 and TRBJ1-2; no clear D gene. CDR3 length: 16 residues. V was cut by 1 base and J by 4 bases, with 16 bases left in between. Germline CDR1 SGHAT, CDR2 FQNNGV. CDR3 nucleotide sequence: TGTGCCAGCAGCTTAGGGGTAGGACGCGGGCGCTATGGCTACACCTTC. Its protein product is CASSLGVGRGRYGYTF.

V gene TRBV27 combines with J gene TRBJ2-5; the D is unclear. The CDR3 spans 11 residues. Trimming removed 2 bases at V and 6 bases at J, with 4 bases between. The germline gives CDR1 MNHEY, CDR2 SMNVEV (reference sequence). CDR3 nucleotide sequence: TGTGCCAGCAGTTTAGGGCAGACCCAGTACTTC. Its protein product is CASSLGQTQYF.

This clone was seen once. The chain carries TRBV15 and TRBJ1-1, with 9 bases identical to TRBD1. V shed 0 bases, J shed 9 bases, and the junction held 5 bases outside the gene matches. The CDR3 covers 14 residues. Germline V CDR1 and CDR2: LNHNV, YYDKDF (reference sequence). The CDR3 bases are TGTGCCACCAGCAGAGATAGGGGACAGGGACAAGCTTTCTTT. It translates to CATSRDRGQGQAFF. Together with reference TRBV15 and TRBJ1-1, the CDR3 gives the full variable domain: DAMVIQNPRYQVTQFGKPVTLSCSQTLNHNVMYWYQQKSSQAPKLLFHYYDKDFNNEADTPDNFQSRRPNTSFCFLDIRSPGLGDTAMYLCATSRDRGQGQAFFGQGTRLTVV.

J is TRBJ1-1 and V is TRBV28; a possible D gene is TRBD1 (6 bases). The CDR3 is 17 residues long. Trimming took off 8 bases at V and 2 bases at J, with 24 bases between the two ends. Germline V gene lookup returns CDR1 MDHEN and CDR2 SYDVKM. The CDR3 coding sequence is TGTGCCAGCCCCCCAGCACACACAGGGCGGATTAACACTGAAGCTTTCTTT. It yields the protein CASPPAHTGRINTEAFF.

The genes are TRBV5-1 and TRBJ2-1; TRBD2 agrees at 9 bases. The CDR3 covers 15 residues. CDR1 is SGHRS, CDR2 YFSETQ, per germline. V dropped 3 bases and J dropped 9; count of bases not matched to a gene: 10. The CDR3: CASSYGTSLQGEQFF. CDR3 nucleotides: TGCGCCAGCAGCTATGGGACTAGCCTCCAAGGTGAGCAGTTCTTC.